This T cell receptor beta chain was profiled in a study of blood T cell repertoires in COVID-19 (dated by TCRdb to between 2020 and 2021). Describing the broader study: Samples covering the acute and convalescent phases of COVID-19 were provided by collaborators in the United States, Italy and Spain. The dataset comprised deeply sampled blood TCRbeta repertoires from subjects exposed to, actively infected with, or recovered from COVID-19. The repertoires were made available in a free public database intended to serve as a resource for research on the immune response to SARS-CoV-2. The samples were drawn from the first 160 participants of the ongoing ImmuneRACE study and from some 1,300 subjects provided by 6 global collaborators. HLA class I and class II types, where available, came from metadata supplied by the sample provider rather than from assay-based typing. A de-identified subject ID, COVID-19 status, age in years and sex were almost always included in the sample metadata. The prospective study material was composed of cDNA or gDNA derived from T cells, B-cell-depleted T cells, or PBMCs. Points the paper makes about the study in general: The amount of clinical and demographic metadata varied by source and participant and was provided uncurated.

The immunoSEQ Assay, a bias-controlled multiplex PCR, was used to amplify TCRbeta CDR3 regions from genomic DNA. Under the source paper's analysis protocol: The number of nucleated cells in each sample was estimated by amplification of reference gene primers within the assay. To quantify the absolute abundance of each unique TCRbeta CDR3 rearrangement, sequence reads were collapsed and filtered. For each sample, productive Simpson clonality was calculated as the square root of Simpson's diversity index over productive rearrangements. The table comes from immuneACCESS by way of TCRdb, which keeps in-frame sequences with V and J called. Part of the clones is missing from these tables; in studies checked, under half for an unresolved V gene and the rest for unknown reasons. That table is the source of V, J and clone size, and D and trimming were worked out from the DNA. The sample table shows more than 140,000 clones, and 85% to 90% are seen once. The ten largest clones represent 1.5% of the sample.

Reading from cysteine to phenylalanine, the CDR3 counts 16 amino acids. Just the 48-base CDR3 DNA is kept, in frame starting at base 1. Cut back by 5 bases and 0 bases, the V and J ends lie 14 bases apart. CDR1 is given as LNHDA and CDR2 as SQIVND, both from the germline V gene (reference sequence). Whole blood was collected in K2EDTA tubes by collaborating institutions according to the institutions' own protocols. For TCRbeta analysis, collaborator samples were shipped as frozen whole blood, as isolated PBMCs, or as DNA extracted from either sample type. With respect to this clone: Which antigen it targets is not known. No clone much larger than this one lies a single base away; base qualities are absent.

The chain joins TRBV19 to TRBJ1-5, with TRBD1 tentatively as D gene (5 bases match). Sequenced material: peripheral blood. The origin of this receptor is a woman aged 60 to 75 with acute or convalescent COVID-19. The DNA reads TGTGCCAGTAGTCCCCACAGACAGTCTAGCAATCAGCCCCAGCATTTT. It encodes CASSPHRQSSNQPQHF.